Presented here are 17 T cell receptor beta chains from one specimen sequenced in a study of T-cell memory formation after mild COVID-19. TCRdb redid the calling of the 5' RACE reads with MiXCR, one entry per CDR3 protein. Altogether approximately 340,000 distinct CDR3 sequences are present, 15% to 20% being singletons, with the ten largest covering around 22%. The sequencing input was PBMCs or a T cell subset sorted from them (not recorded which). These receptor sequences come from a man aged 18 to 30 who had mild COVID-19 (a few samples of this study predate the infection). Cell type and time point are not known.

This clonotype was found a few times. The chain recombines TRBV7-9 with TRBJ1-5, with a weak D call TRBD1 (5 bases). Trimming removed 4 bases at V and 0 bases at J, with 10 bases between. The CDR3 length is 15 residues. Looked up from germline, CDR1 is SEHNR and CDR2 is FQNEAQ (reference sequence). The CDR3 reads CASSSTENSNQPQHF. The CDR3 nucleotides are TGTGCCAGCAGCTCGACAGAGAATAGCAATCAGCCCCAGCATTTT.

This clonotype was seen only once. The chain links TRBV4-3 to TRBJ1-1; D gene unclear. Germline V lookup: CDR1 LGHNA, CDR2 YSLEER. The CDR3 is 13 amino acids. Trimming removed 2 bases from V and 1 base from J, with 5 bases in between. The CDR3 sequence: CASSQLQNTEAFF. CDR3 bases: TGCGCCAGCAGCCAATTACAGAACACTGAAGCTTTCTTT.

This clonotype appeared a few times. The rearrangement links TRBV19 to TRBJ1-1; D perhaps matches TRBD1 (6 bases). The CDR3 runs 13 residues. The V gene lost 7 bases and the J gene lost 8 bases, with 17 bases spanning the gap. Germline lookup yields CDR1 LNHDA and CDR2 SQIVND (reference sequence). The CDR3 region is CASKWGLRAEAFF. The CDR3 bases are TGTGCCAGTAAATGGGGGCTTAGAGCCGAAGCTTTCTTT. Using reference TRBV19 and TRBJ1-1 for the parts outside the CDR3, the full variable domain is DGGITQSPKYLFRKEGQNVTLSCEQNLNHDAMYWYRQDPGQGLRLIYYSQIVNDFQKGDIAEGYSVSREKKESFPLTVTSAQKNPTAFYLCASKWGLRAEAFFGQGTRLTVV.

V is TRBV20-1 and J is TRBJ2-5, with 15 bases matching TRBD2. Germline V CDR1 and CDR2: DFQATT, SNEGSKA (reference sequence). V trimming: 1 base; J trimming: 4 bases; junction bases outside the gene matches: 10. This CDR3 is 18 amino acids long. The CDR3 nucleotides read TGCAGTGCTAGAGGGACTAGCGGGGGGGCCGTATCTCCAGAGACCCAGTACTTC. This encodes CSARGTSGGAVSPETQYF.

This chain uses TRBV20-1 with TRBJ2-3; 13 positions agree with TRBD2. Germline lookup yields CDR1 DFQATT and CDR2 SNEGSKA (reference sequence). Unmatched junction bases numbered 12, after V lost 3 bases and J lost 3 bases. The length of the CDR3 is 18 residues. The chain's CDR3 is CSASGLAGDSTLTDTQYF. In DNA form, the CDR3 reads TGCAGTGCTAGTGGACTAGCGGGGGACTCAACCCTAACAGATACGCAGTATTTT.

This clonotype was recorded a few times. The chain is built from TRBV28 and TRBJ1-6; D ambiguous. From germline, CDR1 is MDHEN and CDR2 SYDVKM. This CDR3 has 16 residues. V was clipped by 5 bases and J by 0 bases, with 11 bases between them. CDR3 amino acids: CASSRTRSSYNSPLHF. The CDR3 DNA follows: TGTGCCAGCAGTCGGACTCGGAGCTCCTATAATTCACCCCTCCACTTT. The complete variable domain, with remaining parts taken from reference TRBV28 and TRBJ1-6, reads DVKVTQSSRYLVKRTGEKVFLECVQDMDHENMFWYRQDPGLGLRLIYFSYDVKMKEKGDIPEGYSVSREKKERFSLILESASTNQTSMYLCASSRTRSSYNSPLHFGNGTRLTVT.

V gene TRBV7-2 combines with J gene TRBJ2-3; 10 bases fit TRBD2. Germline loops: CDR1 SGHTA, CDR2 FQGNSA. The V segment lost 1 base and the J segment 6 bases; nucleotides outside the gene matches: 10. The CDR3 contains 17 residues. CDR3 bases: TGTGCCAGCAGCTTAGGAGCCCAGCGGGGGGGCTACGATACGCAGTATTTT. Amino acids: CASSLGAQRGGYDTQYF. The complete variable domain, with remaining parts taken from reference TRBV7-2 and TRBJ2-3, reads GAGVSQSPSNKVTEKGKDVELRCDPISGHTALYWYRQSLGQGLEFLIYFQGNSAPDKSGLPSDRFSAERTGGSVSTLTIQRTQQEDSAVYLCASSLGAQRGGYDTQYFGPGTRLTVL.

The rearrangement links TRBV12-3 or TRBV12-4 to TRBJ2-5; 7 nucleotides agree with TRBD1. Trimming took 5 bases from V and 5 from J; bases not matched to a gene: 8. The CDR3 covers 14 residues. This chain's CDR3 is CASSPGQRMETQYF. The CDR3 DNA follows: TGTGCCAGCAGTCCGGGACAGAGGATGGAGACCCAGTACTTC.

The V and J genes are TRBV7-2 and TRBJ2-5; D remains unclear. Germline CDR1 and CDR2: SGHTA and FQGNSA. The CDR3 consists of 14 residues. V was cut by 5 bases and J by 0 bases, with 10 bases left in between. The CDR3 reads CASSKERDQETQYF. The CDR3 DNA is TGTGCCAGCAGCAAGGAACGCGACCAAGAGACCCAGTACTTC.

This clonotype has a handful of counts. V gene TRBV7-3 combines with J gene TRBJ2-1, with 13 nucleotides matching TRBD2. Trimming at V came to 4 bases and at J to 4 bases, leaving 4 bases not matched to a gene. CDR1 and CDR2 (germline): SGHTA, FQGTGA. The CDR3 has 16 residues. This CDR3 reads CASSSTSGGIYNEQFF. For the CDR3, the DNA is TGTGCCAGCAGCTCGACTAGCGGGGGGATTTACAATGAGCAGTTCTTC.

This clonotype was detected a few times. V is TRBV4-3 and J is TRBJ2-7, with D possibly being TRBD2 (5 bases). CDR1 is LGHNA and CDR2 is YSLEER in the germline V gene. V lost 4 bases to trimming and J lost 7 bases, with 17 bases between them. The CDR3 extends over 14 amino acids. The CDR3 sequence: CASSPLAALGEQYF. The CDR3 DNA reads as TGCGCCAGCAGCCCCCTAGCCGCGTTGGGGGAGCAGTACTTC.

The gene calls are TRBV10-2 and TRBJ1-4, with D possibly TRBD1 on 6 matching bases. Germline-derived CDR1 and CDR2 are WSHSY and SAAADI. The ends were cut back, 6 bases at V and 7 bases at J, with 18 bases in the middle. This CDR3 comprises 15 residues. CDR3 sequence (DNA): TGCGCCAGCAGCCTATTTGGGACATCGGGTGAAAAACTGTTTTTT. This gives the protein CASSLFGTSGEKLFF.

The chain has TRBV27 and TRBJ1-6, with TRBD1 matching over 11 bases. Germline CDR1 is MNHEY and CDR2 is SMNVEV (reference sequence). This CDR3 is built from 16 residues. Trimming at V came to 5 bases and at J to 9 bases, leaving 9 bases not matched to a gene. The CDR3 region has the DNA TGTGCCAGCAGTGCGTGGGACAGGGGGGAAAGTTCACCCCTCCACTTT. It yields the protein CASSAWDRGESSPLHF.

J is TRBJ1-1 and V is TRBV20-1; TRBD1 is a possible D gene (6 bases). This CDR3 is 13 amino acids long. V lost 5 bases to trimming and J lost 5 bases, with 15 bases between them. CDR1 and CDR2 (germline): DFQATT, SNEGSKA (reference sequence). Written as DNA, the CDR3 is TGCAGTGCTCTGGAACAGGGACCAACTGAAGCTTTCTTT. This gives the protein CSALEQGPTEAFF.

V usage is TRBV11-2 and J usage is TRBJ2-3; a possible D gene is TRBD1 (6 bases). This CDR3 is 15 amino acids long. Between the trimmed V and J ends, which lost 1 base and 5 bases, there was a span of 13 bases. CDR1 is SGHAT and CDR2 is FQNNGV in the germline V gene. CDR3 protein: CASSLAPGRGDTQYF. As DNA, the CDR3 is TGTGCCAGCAGCTTAGCCCCGGGCAGGGGAGATACGCAGTATTTT.

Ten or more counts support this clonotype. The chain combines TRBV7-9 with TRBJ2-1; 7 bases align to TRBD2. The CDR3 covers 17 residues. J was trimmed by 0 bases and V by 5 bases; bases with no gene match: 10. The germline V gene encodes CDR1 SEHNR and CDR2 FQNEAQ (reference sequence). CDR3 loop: CASSPGFGTISYNEQFF. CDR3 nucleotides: TGTGCCAGCAGCCCCGGTTTTGGGACTATCTCCTACAATGAGCAGTTCTTC. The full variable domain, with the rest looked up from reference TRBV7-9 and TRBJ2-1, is DTGVSQNPRHKITKRGQNVTFRCDPISEHNRLYWYRQTLGQGPEFLTYFQNEAQLEKSRLLSDRFSAERPKGSFSTLEIQRTEQGDSAMYLCASSPGFGTISYNEQFFGPGTRLTVL.

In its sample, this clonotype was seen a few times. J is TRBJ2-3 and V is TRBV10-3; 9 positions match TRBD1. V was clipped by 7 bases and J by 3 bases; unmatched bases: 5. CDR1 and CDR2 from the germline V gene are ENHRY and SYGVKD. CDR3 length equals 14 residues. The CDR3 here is CAITRQGVTDTQYF. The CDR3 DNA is TGTGCCATCACGCGACAGGGGGTGACAGATACGCAGTATTTT.